Listed below are T cell receptor beta chains from one sample, sequenced in a study of T cells in Graves' hyperthyroidism and ophthalmopathy. Each CDR3 protein is one row after TCRdb ran MiXCR on the multiplex PCR reads. Here the sample spans over 150,000 distinct CDR3 sequences, roughly 17% being singletons. The sample comprised blood. The receptors were gathered from a woman aged 45-65 years with Graves' hyperthyroidism. The CDR3 runs from the conserved cysteine through the conserved F or W. D genes are given only for firm matches. Size tells how often a clone was seen (once, few, many) or the class of an expanded clone, and some rows leave it out.

size	V	D	length	J	DNA	CDR3
many	TRBV7-9	.	16	TRBJ2-5	TGTGCCAGCAGCTTAGGAGTTTGGGACGAGGGGGAGACCCAGTACTTC	CASSLGVWDEGETQYF
.	TRBV19	.	14	TRBJ2-7	TGTGCCAGTAGCAAGACGGACAACTCCTACGAGCAGTACTTC	CASSKTDNSYEQYF
few	TRBV29-1	TRBD1	16	TRBJ1-1	TGCAGCGTTGAGACTTGGACCGGGACAGTGCGCACTGAAGCTTTCTTT	CSVETWTGTVRTEAFF
many	TRBV12-5	TRBD1	15	TRBJ1-1	TGTGCTAGTGGTTTGGAACAGGGGATGAACACTGAAGCTTTCTTT	CASGLEQGMNTEAFF
few	TRBV4-1	.	20	TRBJ1-4	TGCGCCAGCAGCAGTATCAGTCTCCGGCAGAGTATTGCAACTAATGAAAAACTGTTTTTT	CASSSISLRQSIATNEKLFF
many	TRBV6-1	TRBD2	13	TRBJ2-1	TGTGCCAGCAGTGGGGACTATTACAATGAGCAGTTCTTC	CASSGDYYNEQFF
.	TRBV14	TRBD2	15	TRBJ2-7	TGTGCCAGCAGCCAAGATCTAGCGGGGGACTACGAGCAGTACTTC	CASSQDLAGDYEQYF
many	TRBV11-1	TRBD2	16	TRBJ2-7	TGTGCCAGCAGCTTAGGTGCACTAGCGGTACACTACGAGCAGTACTTC	CASSLGALAVHYEQYF
many	TRBV6-5	.	16	TRBJ1-1	TGTGCCAGCAGTTACGGCACAGGATATGCCGGCACTGAAGCTTTCTTT	CASSYGTGYAGTEAFF
many	TRBV30	TRBD2	16	TRBJ2-1	TGTGCCTGGAGTGTATACCTAGCGGCAAGCTACAATGAGCAGTTCTTC	CAWSVYLAASYNEQFF
.	TRBV7-9	.	17	TRBJ1-6	TGTGCCAGCAGCTCTACAGGGACAACCCTGGGGAATTCACCCCTCCACTTT	CASSSTGTTLGNSPLHF
many	TRBV2	.	16	TRBJ1-1	TGTGCCAGCAGTACAATCAGGGTTCCTACGAACACTGAAGCTTTCTTT	CASSTIRVPTNTEAFF
few	TRBV28	TRBD1	16	TRBJ1-4	TGTGCCAGCAGCCAAACAGGGGATCTAGAGAATGAAAAACTGTTTTTT	CASSQTGDLENEKLFF
.	TRBV30	TRBD1	16	TRBJ1-3	TGTGCCTGGAGTCCCGGAACAGGGGGCGCTGGAAACACCATATATTTT	CAWSPGTGGAGNTIYF